The clone carrying this T cell receptor beta chain was observed many times. The target antigen is unknown. The data were taken from a study of T cells in Graves' hyperthyroidism and ophthalmopathy. CDR3 length: 14 amino acids. The germline V and J ends were trimmed by 0 bases and 8 bases, with 10 bases remaining between them. CDR1 and CDR2 from the germline V gene are SGHTA and FQGTGA. Overall study results and limits: The authors' 13 V-J model separated ophthalmopathy from stable hyperthyroidism.

RNA transcripts provided the source from which TCR beta CDR3 regions were amplified. First-round RT-PCR targeting the TCR CDR3 was performed with the HTBI primer set. TCRdb fed the multiplex PCR reads into MiXCR, producing one record per CDR3 protein. The sample gives 300,000 to 450,000 distinct CDR3 sequences, under 15% of which show up once; about 31% is in the top ten. The sequence was obtained from a woman under 40 with Graves' hyperthyroidism. J is TRBJ1-4 and V is TRBV7-3, with D unresolved. Input material: blood. The CDR3 DNA is TGTGCCAGCAGCTTAACCGGTTCGGGGGAAAAACTGTTTTTT. Its translation: CASSLTGSGEKLFF.